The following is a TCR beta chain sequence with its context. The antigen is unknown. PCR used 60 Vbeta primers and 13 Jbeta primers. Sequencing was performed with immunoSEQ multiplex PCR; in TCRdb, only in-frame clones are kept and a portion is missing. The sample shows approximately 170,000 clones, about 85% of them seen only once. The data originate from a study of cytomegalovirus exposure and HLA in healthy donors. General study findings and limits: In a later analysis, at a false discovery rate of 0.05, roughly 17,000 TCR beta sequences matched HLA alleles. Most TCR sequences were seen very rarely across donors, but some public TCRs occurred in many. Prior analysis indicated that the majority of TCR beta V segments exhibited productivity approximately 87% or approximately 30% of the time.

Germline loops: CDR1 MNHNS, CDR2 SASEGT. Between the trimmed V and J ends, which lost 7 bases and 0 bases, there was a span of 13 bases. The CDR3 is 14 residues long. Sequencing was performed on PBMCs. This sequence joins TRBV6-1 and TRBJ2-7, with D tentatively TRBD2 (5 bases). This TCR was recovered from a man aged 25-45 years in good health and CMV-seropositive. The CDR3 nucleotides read TGTGCCAGCAAGTCTAGCTGGAGCTCCTACGAGCAGTACGTC. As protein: CASKSSWSSYEQYV.